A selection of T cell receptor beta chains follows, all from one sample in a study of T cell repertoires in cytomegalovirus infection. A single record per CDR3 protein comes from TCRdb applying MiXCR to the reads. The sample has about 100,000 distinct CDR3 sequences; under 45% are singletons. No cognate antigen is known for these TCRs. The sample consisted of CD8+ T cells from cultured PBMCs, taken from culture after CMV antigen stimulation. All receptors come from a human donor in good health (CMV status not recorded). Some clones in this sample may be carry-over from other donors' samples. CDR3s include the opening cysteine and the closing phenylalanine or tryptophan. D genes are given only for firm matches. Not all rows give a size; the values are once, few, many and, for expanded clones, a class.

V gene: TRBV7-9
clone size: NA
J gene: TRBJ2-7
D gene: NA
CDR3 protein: CASSLAQGHEQYF
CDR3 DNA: TGTGCCAGCAGCTTAGCACAGGGCCACGAGCAGTACTTC

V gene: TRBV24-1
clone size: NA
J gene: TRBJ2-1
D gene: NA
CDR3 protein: CATSDYGGDEQFF
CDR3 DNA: TGTGCCACCAGTGACTATGGAGGGGATGAGCAGTTCTTC

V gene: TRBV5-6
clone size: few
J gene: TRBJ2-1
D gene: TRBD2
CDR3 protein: CASSLAWGGTNNEQFF
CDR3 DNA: TGTGCCAGCAGCTTGGCCTGGGGGGGTACGAACAATGAGCAGTTCTTC

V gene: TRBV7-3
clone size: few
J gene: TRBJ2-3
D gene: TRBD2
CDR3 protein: CASSFTTLSGEGTDTQYF
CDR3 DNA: TGTGCCAGCAGCTTTACCACCCTTAGCGGGGAAGGCACAGATACGCAGTATTTT

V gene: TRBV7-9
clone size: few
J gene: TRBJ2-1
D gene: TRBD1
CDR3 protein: CASSLTGGSEQFF
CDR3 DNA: TGTGCCAGCAGCCTGACAGGGGGCAGTGAGCAGTTCTTC

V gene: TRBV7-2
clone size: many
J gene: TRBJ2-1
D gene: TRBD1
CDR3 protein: CASSSDRATSYNEQFF
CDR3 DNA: TGTGCCAGCAGCTCGGACAGGGCCACATCCTACAATGAGCAGTTCTTC

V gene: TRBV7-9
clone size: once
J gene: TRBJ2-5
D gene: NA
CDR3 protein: CASSRDTSQETQYF
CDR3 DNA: TGTGCCAGCAGCCGAGACACCTCCCAAGAGACCCAGTACTTC

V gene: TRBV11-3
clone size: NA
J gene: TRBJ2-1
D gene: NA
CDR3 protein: CASSSNDSPGNEQFF
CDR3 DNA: TGTGCCAGCAGCTCGAACGACAGCCCCGGCAATGAGCAGTTCTTC

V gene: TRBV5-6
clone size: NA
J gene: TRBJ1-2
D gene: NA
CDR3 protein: CASSTGQFYGYTF
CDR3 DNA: TGTGCCAGCAGCACCGGACAGTTCTATGGCTACACCTTC

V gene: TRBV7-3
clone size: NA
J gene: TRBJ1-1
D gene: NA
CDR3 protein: CASSFRARGKTTEAFF
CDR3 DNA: TGTGCCAGCAGCTTTAGGGCAAGGGGTAAAACAACTGAAGCTTTCTTT

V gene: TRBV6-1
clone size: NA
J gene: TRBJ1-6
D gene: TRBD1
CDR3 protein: CASSETGGFDSPLHF
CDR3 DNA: TGTGCCAGCAGTGAAACAGGGGGCTTCGATTCACCCCTCCACTTT

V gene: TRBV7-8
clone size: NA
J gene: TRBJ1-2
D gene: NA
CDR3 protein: CASSGAARDYGYTF
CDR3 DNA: TGTGCCAGCAGCGGAGCTGCCAGAGACTATGGCTACACCTTC

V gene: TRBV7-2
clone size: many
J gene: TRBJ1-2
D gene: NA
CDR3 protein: CASSLGAGTNYGYTF
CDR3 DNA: TGTGCCAGCAGCCTAGGGGCAGGGACTAACTATGGCTACACCTTC

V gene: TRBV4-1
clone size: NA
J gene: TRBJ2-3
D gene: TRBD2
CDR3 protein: CASSQDLTSGGSSTDTQYF
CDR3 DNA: TGTGCCAGCAGCCAAGATTTAACTAGCGGGGGATCTAGCACAGATACGCAGTATTTT

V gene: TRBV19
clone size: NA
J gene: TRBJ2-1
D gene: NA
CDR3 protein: CASSIVGGRTHNEQFF
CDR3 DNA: TGTGCCAGTAGTATAGTCGGAGGGAGGACCCACAATGAGCAGTTCTTC

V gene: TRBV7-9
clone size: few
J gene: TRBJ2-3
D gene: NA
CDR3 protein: CASGRDTQYF
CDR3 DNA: TGTGCCAGCGGTCGGGATACGCAGTATTTT

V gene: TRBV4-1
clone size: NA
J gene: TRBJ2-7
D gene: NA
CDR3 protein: CASSQSPPGRPSYEQYF
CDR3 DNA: TGCGCCAGCAGCCAAAGCCCTCCTGGGCGGCCTTCCTACGAGCAGTACTTC

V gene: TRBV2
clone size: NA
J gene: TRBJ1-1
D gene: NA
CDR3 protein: CASSEEGGSTEAFF
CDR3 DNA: TGTGCCAGCAGTGAAGAGGGCGGTAGCACTGAAGCTTTCTTT